The subject of this entry is one T cell receptor beta chain. The CDR3 consists of 12 residues. V lost 3 bases to trimming and J lost 6 bases, with 8 bases between them. The data were taken from a study of blood T cell repertoires in COVID-19. Using immunoSEQ multiplex PCR, the repertoire was profiled, and TCRdb retains in-frame clones only, with some absent. The sample has 130,000 to 150,000 clones; almost 80% are singletons. The V gene is TRBV12-3 or TRBV12-4, the J gene TRBJ1-1; D call uncertain. What was sequenced was peripheral blood. This receptor was identified in a man aged 45 to 65 with active or convalescent COVID-19. CDR3 amino acids: CASSFGYSEAFF. CDR3 coding DNA: TGTGCCAGCAGTTTCGGGTACTCTGAAGCTTTCTTT.